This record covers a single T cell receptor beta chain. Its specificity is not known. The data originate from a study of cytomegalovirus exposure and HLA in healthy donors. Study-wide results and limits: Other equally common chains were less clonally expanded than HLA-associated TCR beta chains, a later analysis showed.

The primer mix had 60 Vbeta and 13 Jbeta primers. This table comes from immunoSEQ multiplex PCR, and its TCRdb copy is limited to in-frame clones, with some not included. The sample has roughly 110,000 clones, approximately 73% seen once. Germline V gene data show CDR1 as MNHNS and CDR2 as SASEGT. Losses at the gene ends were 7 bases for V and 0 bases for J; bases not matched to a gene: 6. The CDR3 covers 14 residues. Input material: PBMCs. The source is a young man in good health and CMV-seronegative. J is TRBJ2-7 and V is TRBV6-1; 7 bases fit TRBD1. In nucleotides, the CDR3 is TGTGCCAGCACGCAAGGGGGCTCCTCCTACGAGCAGTACTTC. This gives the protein CASTQGGSSYEQYF.